This T cell receptor beta chain was found in a study of blood T cell repertoires in COVID-19. Overall study: The United States, Italy and Spain provided the acute and convalescent COVID-19 samples. T cells, B-cell-depleted T cells, or PBMCs supplied cDNA or gDNA.

CDR1 is SEHNR and CDR2 is FQNEAQ in the germline V gene (reference sequence). CDR3 length: 19 amino acids. The V gene end was trimmed by 4 bases and the J gene end by 0 bases; junction bases not matched to a gene: 8. Clones were sequenced by immunoSEQ multiplex PCR, and TCRdb holds only the in-frame ones, with some missing. This table holds about 190,000 clones, 90% found once. The V gene is TRBV7-9, the J gene TRBJ2-6; 11 nucleotides line up with TRBD1. The source material was peripheral blood. The origin of this receptor is a man aged 50 or older with acute or convalescent COVID-19. In nucleotides, the CDR3 is TGTGCCAGCAGCTCCCGGACAGGGGGCCGGAGCTCTGGGGCCAACGTCCTGACTTTC. This encodes CASSSRTGGRSSGANVLTF.